This is a list of T cell receptor beta chains from one sample in a study of T cell clonotyping in hematopoietic cell transplantation. Method: immunoSEQ multiplex PCR; TCRdb's copy keeps in-frame clones and lacks some. In the table there are several hundred clones, approximately 80% of which are singletons. The sequenced sample was PBMCs, obtained 30 days after allogeneic stem cell transplant. These receptors all stem from a female patient between 30 and 45 years old who had an allogeneic stem cell transplant, so the T cells may come from the graft donor. Some clones in this sample may be carry-over from other donors' samples. The CDR3 runs from the conserved cysteine through the conserved F or W. A D gene is named only where the DNA matches it firmly. Rows give clone size only sometimes, using once, few, many, or a class for an expanded clone.

TRBV10-3	-	-	14	TRBJ2-7	CAISESGGPGEQYF	TGTGCCATCAGTGAGTCCGGGGGGCCGGGCGAGCAGTACTTC
TRBV13	few	-	15	TRBJ2-7	CASSSRQGGTREQYF	TGTGCCAGCAGCTCTAGACAGGGAGGGACTCGCGAGCAGTACTTC
TRBV10-2	-	-	15	TRBJ1-5	CASRGTEYSNQPQHF	TGCGCCAGCAGGGGGACGGAATATAGCAATCAGCCCCAGCATTTT
TRBV19	-	-	16	TRBJ1-3	CASSISLANSGNTIYF	TGTGCCAGTAGTATATCCTTGGCCAACTCTGGAAACACCATATATTTT
TRBV4-3	-	-	13	TRBJ1-6	CASSQATESPLHF	TGCGCCAGCAGCCAAGCTACGGAATCACCCCTCCACTTT
TRBV2	few	TRBD1	18	TRBJ1-1	CASTSTGGSGNMNTEAFF	TGTGCCAGCACTTCCACAGGGGGATCCGGGAACATGAACACTGAAGCTTTCTTT
TRBV19	few	-	12	TRBJ1-2	CASSIGGSGYTF	TGTGCCAGTAGTATTGGGGGAAGTGGCTACACCTTC
TRBV29-1	few	-	14	TRBJ2-7	CSVAAGGRFYEQYF	TGCAGCGTTGCCGCCGGGGGGCGGTTCTACGAGCAGTACTTC
TRBV7-2	-	TRBD2	16	TRBJ2-1	CASSSAGTHSYNEQFF	TGTGCCAGCAGCTCAGCGGGGACGCACTCCTACAATGAGCAGTTCTTC
TRBV7-9	once	TRBD1	17	TRBJ1-4	CASSGANLDRGSEKLFF	TGTGCCAGCAGCGGGGCGAATCTGGACAGGGGTAGTGAAAAACTGTTTTTT
TRBV27	-	TRBD1	16	TRBJ2-5	CASSPGTGGFQETQYF	TGTGCCAGCAGTCCCGGGACAGGGGGCTTCCAAGAGACCCAGTACTTC
TRBV6-1	-	-	15	TRBJ1-5	CASSEQGTSNQPQHF	TGTGCCAGCAGTGAACAGGGGACTAGCAATCAGCCCCAGCATTTT
TRBV10-2	-	-	14	TRBJ1-6	CASSESQINSPLHF	TGCGCCAGCAGTGAGAGTCAGATTAATTCACCCCTCCACTTT
TRBV11-3	-	-	15	TRBJ2-1	CASTFAPSTYNEQFF	TGTGCCAGCACTTTTGCACCCTCCACCTACAATGAGCAGTTCTTC
TRBV6-1	-	TRBD1	13	TRBJ1-1	CASRDRGYTEAFF	TGTGCCAGCAGAGACAGGGGGTACACTGAAGCTTTCTTT
TRBV6-6	-	TRBD2	16	TRBJ2-3	CASSHQRGGRTDTQYF	TGTGCCAGCAGCCACCAGCGGGGGGGGCGCACAGATACGCAGTATTTT
TRBV4-3	-	-	13	TRBJ2-1	CASSPSRADEQFF	TGCGCCAGCAGCCCCTCCCGCGCCGATGAGCAGTTCTTC
TRBV6-5	-	-	13	TRBJ2-1	CASMRNINNEQFF	TGTGCCAGCATGCGGAATATCAACAATGAGCAGTTCTTC
TRBV10-1	-	TRBD1	18	TRBJ2-7	CASISGQGVGRGSYEQYF	TGCGCCAGCATTTCGGGACAGGGGGTCGGGCGGGGCTCCTACGAGCAGTACTTC
TRBV4-1	-	-	13	TRBJ2-7	CASSQGMENEQYF	TGCGCCAGCAGCCAAGGGATGGAGAACGAGCAGTACTTC
TRBV7-9	-	-	10	TRBJ1-5	CASPSQPQHF	TGTGCCAGCCCCTCGCAGCCCCAGCATTTT
TRBV6-5	once	-	15	TRBJ1-2	CASSYVVYSAYGYTF	TGTGCCAGCAGTTACGTGGTTTACTCTGCCTATGGCTACACCTTC
TRBV7-9	-	-	12	TRBJ2-1	CASSLGYNEQFF	TGTGCCAGCAGCCTAGGGTACAATGAGCAGTTCTTC
TRBV9	few	-	14	TRBJ1-2	CASSVETNNYGYTF	TGTGCCAGCAGCGTAGAGACAAATAACTATGGCTACACCTTC
TRBV23-1	-	-	14	TRBJ1-6	CASSLRAYNSPLHF	TGCGCCAGCAGTCTCAGGGCTTATAATTCACCCCTCCACTTT
TRBV10-3	-	-	17	TRBJ2-1	CAISEFPGGQTSDEQFF	TGTGCCATCAGTGAGTTTCCAGGGGGGCAGACTAGCGATGAGCAGTTCTTC
TRBV7-9	-	-	14	TRBJ2-5	CASSIRLTGETQYF	TGTGCCAGCAGCATCCGACTCACCGGGGAGACCCAGTACTTC
TRBV27	-	-	13	TRBJ2-1	CASSLSPYNEQFF	TGTGCCAGCAGCTTATCCCCATACAATGAGCAGTTCTTC
TRBV2	-	-	13	TRBJ1-2	CASSGPANYGYTF	TGTGCCAGCAGTGGGCCTGCTAACTATGGCTACACCTTC
TRBV4-1	-	TRBD1	16	TRBJ1-5	CASSREDRGISQPQHF	TGCGCCAGCAGCCGGGAGGACAGGGGAATTTCCCAGCCCCAGCATTTT
TRBV2	-	-	15	TRBJ1-1	CASSVSLPANTEAFF	TGTGCCAGCAGTGTAAGTCTACCCGCGAACACTGAAGCTTTCTTT
TRBV4-1	few	-	15	TRBJ1-5	CASSQESPSNQPQHF	TGCGCCAGCAGCCAAGAATCCCCGAGCAATCAGCCCCAGCATTTT
TRBV5-1	-	TRBD2	20	TRBJ2-3	CASSFQGLAGDHPFTDTQYF	TGCGCCAGCAGCTTTCAAGGCTTAGCGGGGGACCATCCCTTCACAGATACGCAGTATTTT
TRBV9	hyperexpanded	-	13	TRBJ1-2	CASSVTENYGYTF	TGTGCCAGCAGCGTGACAGAGAACTATGGCTACACCTTC
TRBV4-1	-	TRBD1	14	TRBJ2-5	CASSQEGGLETQYF	TGCGCCAGCAGCCAAGAAGGGGGCCTGGAGACCCAGTACTTC
TRBV19	-	-	14	TRBJ1-1	CASRTTNLNTEAFF	TGTGCCAGTCGGACGACAAATTTGAACACTGAAGCTTTCTTT
TRBV7-9	-	-	12	TRBJ1-2	CASSLGGNGYTF	TGTGCCAGCAGCTTAGGGGGGAATGGCTACACCTTC
TRBV11-2	-	TRBD1	18	TRBJ1-1	CASSLDDWTGPFDTEAFF	TGTGCCAGCAGCTTAGATGACTGGACAGGGCCGTTCGACACTGAAGCTTTCTTT
TRBV6-5	-	-	12	TRBJ2-7	CASGTSSYEQYF	TGTGCCAGCGGGACCAGCTCCTACGAGCAGTACTTC
TRBV30	-	-	17	TRBJ1-6	CATRLRDADSYNSPLHF	TGTGCCACCCGACTCCGGGACGCCGACTCCTATAATTCACCCCTCCACTTT
TRBV5-1	once	-	13	TRBJ1-3	CASSSGAGNTIYF	TGCGCCAGCAGCTCTGGGGCTGGAAACACCATATATTTT
TRBV29-1	-	-	16	TRBJ2-2	CSVEDRAFQNTGELFF	TGCAGCGTTGAAGATCGGGCTTTTCAGAACACCGGGGAGCTGTTTTTT
TRBV7-2	-	TRBD1	16	TRBJ1-5	CASSSHRGQDGQPQHF	TGTGCCAGCAGCTCGCACAGGGGGCAGGATGGTCAGCCCCAGCATTTT
TRBV7-9	few	-	13	TRBJ2-5	CASSPPLQETQYF	TGTGCCAGCAGCCCCCCCCTCCAAGAGACCCAGTACTTC
TRBV2	large	-	14	TRBJ1-5	CASSDLGGREPQHF	TGTGCCAGCAGTGATTTGGGGGGTCGGGAGCCCCAGCATTTT
TRBV6-5	-	TRBD1	16	TRBJ2-1	CASSYYEGALFNEQFF	TGTGCCAGCAGTTACTATGAGGGGGCCTTGTTCAATGAGCAGTTCTTC
TRBV9	-	TRBD2	13	TRBJ2-1	CASSGTSGNEQFF	TGTGCCAGCAGCGGGACTAGCGGCAATGAGCAGTTCTTC
TRBV12-1	-	-	14	TRBJ1-1	CASSFGQTNTEAFF	TGTGCCAGCAGCTTTGGACAGACAAACACTGAAGCTTTCTTT
TRBV7-8	once	-	16	TRBJ2-7	CASRSFGGLSSYEQYF	TGTGCCAGCAGGTCGTTTGGGGGGCTGAGCTCCTACGAGCAGTACTTC
TRBV13	-	-	15	TRBJ2-7	CASSLWGRVSYEQYF	TGTGCCAGCAGCTTATGGGGGCGTGTCTCCTACGAGCAGTACTTC
TRBV30	-	TRBD2	13	TRBJ2-3	CASGTSGTDTQYF	TGTGCCTCGGGGACTAGCGGCACAGATACGCAGTATTTT
TRBV5-1	-	-	13	TRBJ2-7	CASSWDKAYEQYF	TGCGCCAGCAGTTGGGACAAGGCCTACGAGCAGTACTTC
TRBV6-6	-	-	12	TRBJ1-1	CASGETFTEAFF	TGTGCCAGCGGCGAGACATTCACTGAAGCTTTCTTT
TRBV9	-	TRBD2	14	TRBJ2-5	CASSGSGGQETQYF	TGTGCCAGCAGCGGTAGCGGGGGGCAAGAGACCCAGTACTTC
TRBV21-1	-	-	15	TRBJ2-7	CASSPTLHVLDEQYF	TGTGCCAGCAGTCCGACCCTACACGTGTTAGACGAGCAGTACTTC
TRBV11-2	few	-	14	TRBJ2-5	CASSLGRGRETQYF	TGTGCCAGCAGCTTAGGACGGGGTCGGGAGACCCAGTACTTC
TRBV6-1	-	-	14	TRBJ1-2	CASSPFNTPYGYTF	TGTGCCAGCAGCCCCTTTAACACCCCCTATGGCTACACCTTC
TRBV27	-	-	15	TRBJ2-7	CASSIGRFSSYEQYF	TGTGCCAGCAGTATCGGACGGTTTAGCTCCTACGAGCAGTACTTC